The clone carrying this T cell receptor beta chain has just one count. The data stem from a study of CD8 T cells in Susac syndrome. Reverse transcription of roughly 0.5 to 1 ug RNA was carried out with random hexamers. Using its own MiXCR run on the immunoSEQ multiplex PCR reads, TCRdb lists one record per CDR3 protein. The sample holds 160,000 or so distinct CDR3 sequences, 93% seen once. Between the trimmed V and J ends, which lost 0 bases and 8 bases, there was a span of 8 bases. CDR1 and CDR2 from the germline V gene are LGHDT and YNNKEL (reference sequence). There are 13 residues in the CDR3. The chain employs TRBV3-1 and TRBJ2-1, with D perhaps TRBD2 (6 bases). This receptor was identified in a human donor in good health. The sequencing sample was made of CD4+ T cells from PBMCs. The CDR3 coding sequence is TGTGCCAGCAGCCAAGAGGCGGGATATGAGCAGTTCTTC. This encodes CASSQEAGYEQFF.